Below, 7 T cell receptor beta chains from the same sample are listed, as sequenced in a study of CD8 T cells in ankylosing spondylitis. Study-wide findings and caveats: One TCR beta motif, made up of under ten highly homologous variants, appeared characteristic of ankylosing spondylitis blood.

Each CDR3 protein is one row after TCRdb ran MiXCR on the 5' RACE reads. The repertoire has 750,000 to 850,000 distinct CDR3 sequences, about 11% of them found once; the top ten carry more than 0.5%. No antigens are known for them. Sequencing used blood, either unsorted or a sorted T cell fraction (not recorded which). The receptors were sampled from a male donor with ankylosing spondylitis.

This clonotype was counted many times. The rearrangement uses TRBV7-2 and TRBJ1-5; no firm D call. Deletions cut 2 bases from V and 5 bases from J, with 13 bases between. The germline CDR1 and CDR2 sequences are SGHTA and FQGNSA. The CDR3 has 15 amino acids. CDR3 sequence: CASSLNGERHQPQHF. CDR3 DNA sequence: TGTGCCAGCAGCTTAAACGGGGAACGGCATCAGCCCCAGCATTTT.

This clonotype was counted at least ten times. V gene TRBV29-1 combines with J gene TRBJ2-3; D uncertain. V was pared by 4 bases and J by 4 bases, with 12 bases between. Germline V gives CDR1 SQVTM, CDR2 ANQGSEA. This CDR3 spans 13 amino acids. The CDR3 DNA sequence: TGCAGCGTTGTCCAGGTCCTGGCAGATACGCAGTATTTT. Its translation is CSVVQVLADTQYF.

The chain joins TRBV20-1 to TRBJ2-1, with TRBD2 identical over 7 bases. The CDR3 has 15 amino acids. Germline V gene data show CDR1 as DFQATT and CDR2 as SNEGSKA (reference sequence). The V and J ends lost 0 bases and 8 bases, in that order; junction bases with no gene match: 10. The CDR3: CSARDPVWTRDEQFF. The CDR3 nucleotides are TGCAGTGCTAGAGATCCGGTATGGACTAGGGATGAGCAGTTCTTC.

The sample holds many counts of this clonotype. The gene calls are TRBV5-5 and TRBJ2-5, with 8 positions matching TRBD2. The junction had 9 bases not matched to a gene; V was cut back by 3 bases and J by 2 bases. The germline V gene encodes CDR1 SGHKS and CDR2 YYEKEE (reference sequence). The CDR3 runs to 16 residues. CDR3 in amino acids: CASSWDGGAGQETQYF. The CDR3 DNA is TGTGCCAGCAGCTGGGACGGGGGGGCCGGGCAAGAGACCCAGTACTTC.

This clonotype was counted between two and nine times. The chain combines TRBV6-1 with TRBJ2-7; D remains ambiguous. The CDR3 is made up of 13 amino acids. Germline lookup yields CDR1 MNHNS and CDR2 SASEGT. The V end was cut by 6 bases, the J end by 6 bases, with 15 bases between. CDR3 coding DNA: TGTGCCAGCAGCCTACAGCGATCATCCGAGCAGTACTTC. It is translated as CASSLQRSSEQYF.

This clonotype was counted many times. A read error may account for a junction end that differs from germline. The genes are TRBV11-2 and TRBJ2-7; the match to TRBD1 covers 9 bases. This CDR3 contains 13 residues. Germline V lookup: CDR1 SGHAT, CDR2 FQNNGV. The DNA for the CDR3 is TGCGCCAGCAGCTTGGACAGGGGAGGGGAGCAGTACTTC. This gives the protein CASSLDRGGEQYF.

This clonotype was detected ten times or more. The chain recombines TRBV28 with TRBJ2-7; 7 bases align to TRBD1. V lost 4 bases, J lost 1 base, and 4 bases stayed unmatched. The CDR3 covers 14 residues. Germline CDR1 is MDHEN and CDR2 is SYDVKM. CDR3: CASSSPGQSYEQYF. The DNA of the CDR3 is TGTGCCAGCAGTTCCCCGGGACAGTCCTACGAGCAGTACTTC.